The table lists the clone carrying this T cell receptor (beta chain) with a few counts. This CDR3 region has 15 residues. Germline CDR1 reads SGHRS; CDR2 reads YFSETQ. V shed 0 bases, J shed 1 base, and the junction held 3 bases outside the gene matches. These data are taken from a study of regulatory T cells in long-lasting Graves disease. The time point is: newly diagnosed GD, antithyroid drugs for less than 3 months. PBMCs were the source of the RNA used for TCR sequencing. Construction of TCR beta libraries relied on iRepertoire HTBI primers and on Arm-PCR targeting CDR3 regions. TCRdb re-derived calls from the multiplex PCR reads in MiXCR, one entry per CDR3 protein. This table holds about 320,000 distinct CDR3 sequences, 18% found once.

The TCR sequence derives from a female donor with Graves disease. Source: peripheral blood mononuclear cells (PBMCs), taken at new diagnosis, from a patient treated with antithyroid drugs. This rearrangement joins TRBV5-1 to TRBJ2-5; 7 bases match TRBD2. As DNA, the CDR3 is TGCGCCAGCAGCTTGGGCGGGAGCCCCCAAGAGACCCAGTACTTC. Translated: CASSLGGSPQETQYF. The entire variable domain, with the rest obtained from reference TRBV5-1 and TRBJ2-5, is as follows: KAGVTQTPRYLIKTRGQQVTLSCSPISGHRSVSWYQQTPGQGLQFLFEYFSETQRNKGNFPGRFSGRQFSNSRSEMNVSTLELGDSALYLCASSLGGSPQETQYFGPGTRLLVL.